This T cell receptor (beta chain) emerged from a study of blood T cell repertoires in COVID-19. Across the whole study: COVID-19 samples, acute and convalescent, were from the United States, Italy and Spain. T cells, B-cell-depleted T cells, or PBMCs supplied cDNA or gDNA.

In the authors' methods: Reference gene primer amplification in the assay estimated nucleated cell counts. Sequencing was performed with immunoSEQ multiplex PCR; in TCRdb, only in-frame clones are kept and a portion is missing. V and J calls and clone size are as listed in that table; D and trimming were resolved from the DNA. The sample shows around 46,000 clones, 82% of them seen only once. CDR1 is SGHAT and CDR2 is FQNNGV in the germline V gene. The CDR3 contains 15 residues. Trimming shortened V by 0 bases and J by 0 bases, and 9 bases separated the two germline ends. This clone is medium-sized (0.01 to 0.1%).

This TCR came from a middle-aged man with acute or convalescent COVID-19. The specimen sequenced was peripheral blood. V usage is TRBV11-2 and J usage is TRBJ2-7; no clear D gene. The CDR3 nucleotides are TGTGCCAGCAGCTTAGATCAAGCGAGCTCCTACGAGCAGTACTTC. It yields the protein CASSLDQASSYEQYF.